The 26 T cell receptor beta chains below come from one sample, sequenced in a study of cytomegalovirus exposure and HLA in healthy donors. PCR primers comprised 60 Vbeta and 13 Jbeta primers. TCRdb's table, derived via immunoSEQ multiplex PCR, lists solely in-frame clones and lacks some. The table lists around 83,000 clones, 78% of them singletons, with approximately 4.8% in the top ten. Sequencing used PBMCs. The receptors were sampled from a male donor in good health and CMV-seropositive.

The chain links TRBV30 to TRBJ1-5; a weak D match, TRBD1 (6 bases). V lost 3 bases to trimming and J lost 3 bases, with 12 bases between them. The CDR3 extends over 14 amino acids. Germline V gene lookup returns CDR1 GTSNPN and CDR2 SVGIG (reference sequence). The CDR3 spells CAWSGDTFNQPQHF. The CDR3 nucleotides are TGTGCCTGGAGCGGGGACACCTTCAATCAGCCCCAGCATTTT.

This clone was counted a single time. The chain has TRBV9 and TRBJ1-4, with D hard to call. V was pared by 2 bases and J by 8 bases, with 13 bases between. Per germline, CDR1 SGDLS and CDR2 YYNGEE. This CDR3 spans 14 amino acids. The CDR3 spells CASSVGLNDEKLFF. The CDR3 DNA reads as TGTGCCAGCAGCGTCGGGTTAAACGACGAAAAACTGTTTTTT.

V and J are TRBV28 and TRBJ2-6, with TRBD1 matching over 7 bases. Germline values: CDR1 MDHEN, CDR2 SYDVKM. This CDR3 comprises 17 residues. Trimming took 6 bases from V and 0 from J; bases not matched to a gene: 8. The DNA of the CDR3 is TGTGCCAGCAGACCGCGGACAGGCACCTCTGGGGCCAACGTCCTGACTTTC. Amino acid sequence: CASRPRTGTSGANVLTF.

The rearrangement uses TRBV19 and TRBJ1-4; D unresolved. The germline CDR1 and CDR2 sequences are LNHDA and SQIVND (reference sequence). This CDR3 region has 13 residues. Trimming pared 5 bases from V and 10 bases from J, leaving 14 bases between. CDR3 region: CASSSDGLLKLFF. The CDR3 DNA is TGTGCCAGTAGTTCGGACGGACTACTAAAACTGTTTTTT.

This clone was seen more than once but under ten times. The chain joins TRBV7-9 to TRBJ2-1; D is possibly TRBD2 (5 bases). This CDR3 has 13 residues. Trimming took 6 bases from V and 5 from J, leaving 11 bases between them. Germline CDR1 and CDR2: SEHNR and FQNEAQ (reference sequence). CDR3 residues: CASRPQRDNEQFF. The CDR3, as DNA: TGTGCCAGCAGGCCTCAGAGGGACAATGAGCAGTTCTTC. Combining the CDR3 with reference TRBV7-9 and TRBJ2-1 gives the whole variable domain DTGVSQNPRHKITKRGQNVTFRCDPISEHNRLYWYRQTLGQGPEFLTYFQNEAQLEKSRLLSDRFSAERPKGSFSTLEIQRTEQGDSAMYLCASRPQRDNEQFFGPGTRLTVL.

This clone was seen many times. The rearrangement links TRBV5-6 to TRBJ2-7; D uncertain. Germline V gives CDR1 SGHDT, CDR2 YYEEEE. The V and J ends lost 0 bases and 4 bases respectively, with 8 bases between them. The CDR3 totals 13 residues. The CDR3 sequence is CASSLASTYEQYF. The CDR3 DNA is TGTGCCAGCAGCTTGGCTTCAACTTACGAGCAGTACTTC. Full variable domain (outside the CDR3, taken from reference TRBV5-6 and TRBJ2-7): DAGVTQSPTHLIKTRGQQVTLRCSPKSGHDTVSWYQQALGQGPQFIFQYYEEEERQRGNFPDRFSGHQFPNYSSELNVNALLLGDSALYLCASSLASTYEQYFGPGTRLTVT.

The chain links TRBV2 to TRBJ2-1; 11 nucleotides agree with TRBD2. V dropped 7 bases and J dropped 5; count of bases not matched to a gene: 13. There are 17 residues in the CDR3. Germline CDR1 and CDR2: SNHLY and FYNNEI. CDR3 nucleotides: TGTGCCAGCACCCGTACTAGCGGGAGTTCCCGCAACAATGAGCAGTTCTTC. This codes for CASTRTSGSSRNNEQFF.

The chain couples TRBV30 to TRBJ2-1; D not resolved. V shed 3 bases and J shed 9 bases, with 18 bases lying between them. Germline CDR1 reads GTSNPN; CDR2 reads SVGIG (reference sequence). This CDR3 is 14 amino acids long. The CDR3 DNA follows: TGTGCCTGGAGCCCCGAACTCGGTAATGGTGAGCAGTTCTTC. This sequence encodes CAWSPELGNGEQFF.

This clone was counted only a few times. The J gene is TRBJ1-1, the V gene TRBV6-4; no firm D call. Germline V gene data show CDR1 as MRHNA and CDR2 as SNTAGT. The CDR3 has 15 residues. The V gene lost 0 bases and the J gene lost 6 bases, with 14 bases spanning the gap. CDR3 DNA sequence: TGTGCCAGCAGTGACTCGAACTCAGGTGATGCTGAAGCTTTCTTT. Protein sequence: CASSDSNSGDAEAFF.

This chain uses TRBV27 with TRBJ1-3; D possibly corresponds to TRBD1 (5 bases). This CDR3 spans 15 amino acids. Trimming shortened V by 4 bases and J by 0 bases, and 10 bases separated the two germline ends. CDR1 is MNHEY and CDR2 is SMNVEV in the germline V gene (reference sequence). This CDR3 is CASSSTASSGNTIYF. The CDR3 DNA is TGTGCCAGCAGTTCGACAGCGAGCTCTGGAAACACCATATATTTT.

This chain connects TRBV30 to TRBJ1-1, with D perhaps matching TRBD1 (6 bases). CDR3 length equals 12 residues. The germline V gene encodes CDR1 GTSNPN and CDR2 SVGIG (reference sequence). V was cut by 3 bases and J by 7 bases, with 12 bases left in between. CDR3 nucleotides: TGTGCCTGGAGGGGGGACATGGGTGAAGCTTTCTTT. It codes for CAWRGDMGEAFF.

This clone is medium-sized in the sample. The gene calls are TRBV5-4 and TRBJ2-5, with 13 nucleotides matching TRBD2. Germline CDR1 reads SGHNT; CDR2 reads YYREEE (reference sequence). This CDR3 region has 17 residues. The V segment lost 4 bases and the J segment 4 bases; nucleotides outside the gene matches: 10. This CDR3 is CASSQKLAGGPLETQYF. The CDR3 DNA reads as TGTGCCAGCAGCCAGAAACTAGCGGGAGGGCCCCTAGAGACCCAGTACTTC.

The chain links TRBV28 to TRBJ2-7, with a weak D call TRBD1 (5 bases). CDR1 and CDR2 from the germline V gene are MDHEN and SYDVKM. This CDR3 is built from 15 residues. Trimming took off 6 bases at V and 2 bases at J, with 17 bases between the two ends. The CDR3 protein is CASRGSQVRPYEQYF. The CDR3 DNA follows: TGTGCCAGCAGGGGATCACAGGTTCGGCCCTACGAGCAGTACTTC.

The genes are TRBV13 and TRBJ1-2; no definite D call. The V gene lost 5 bases and the J gene lost 1 base, with 14 bases spanning the gap. This CDR3 is 15 amino acids long. Germline CDR1 is PRHDT and CDR2 is FYEKMQ (reference sequence). The CDR3 nucleotides read TGTGCCAGCAGCAATCCCGCCGGGTATAACTATGGCTACACCTTC. This codes for CASSNPAGYNYGYTF.

In the case of this clone: At one end the junction does not follow the germline gene, possibly because of a read error. The gene calls are TRBV4-2 and TRBJ2-1, with 8 bases identical to TRBD1. The CDR3 length is 12 residues. The germline CDR1 and CDR2 sequences are LGHNA and YNFKEQ. The CDR3, as DNA: TGTGCCAGCAGCCAAGATGACAGGGGCCCCCTCTTC. Amino acids: CASSQDDRGPLF.

This chain uses TRBV7-2 with TRBJ2-4; D remains unclear. V lost 0 bases to trimming and J lost 3 bases, with 9 bases between them. The CDR3 has 15 amino acids. CDR1 is SGHTA and CDR2 is FQGNSA in the germline V gene. CDR3 amino acids: CASSLAVAGKNIQYF. CDR3 DNA sequence: TGTGCCAGCAGCTTAGCGGTGGCTGGCAAAAACATTCAGTACTTC.

J is TRBJ1-3 and V is TRBV5-1; TRBD1 might be the D (6 bases). Deletions cut 0 bases from V and 2 bases from J, with 9 bases between. Germline V CDR1 and CDR2: SGHRS, YFSETQ. The CDR3 has 15 amino acids. The CDR3 region has the DNA TGCGCCAGCAGCTTGGGACAGGTGGCTGGAAACACCATATATTTT. This encodes CASSLGQVAGNTIYF.

The J gene is TRBJ1-5, the V gene TRBV6-4; TRBD1 matches 8 bases. CDR3 size: 16 residues. V lost 4 bases to trimming and J lost 2 bases; unmatched junction nucleotides: 7. The germline CDR1 and CDR2 sequences are MRHNA and SNTAGT. As DNA, the CDR3 is TGTGCCAGCAGTGCCCCGGGACAGGTAGGCAATCAGCCCCAGCATTTT. The encoded protein is CASSAPGQVGNQPQHF.

V and J are TRBV7-3 and TRBJ1-1; 9 bases agree with TRBD1. Germline V gene data show CDR1 as SGHTA and CDR2 as FQGTGA. There are 14 residues in the CDR3. Trimming cost V 5 bases and J 1 base; bases outside gene matches: 2. CDR3 nucleotide sequence: TGTGCCAGCAGCCTGGGACAGGGGAACACTGAAGCTTTCTTT. Amino acids: CASSLGQGNTEAFF.

This chain connects TRBV28 to TRBJ1-1; D possibly corresponds to TRBD1 (5 bases). The CDR3 length is 14 residues. Deletions cut 4 bases from V and 4 bases from J, with 13 bases between. CDR1 MDHEN and CDR2 SYDVKM come from the germline V gene. CDR3 residues: CASSSSGGPTEAFF. Here the CDR3 DNA reads TGTGCCAGCAGTTCCTCGGGGGGACCCACTGAAGCTTTCTTT.

J is TRBJ2-3 and V is TRBV28, with no clear D. The CDR3 is 11 amino acids. Germline CDR1 MDHEN, CDR2 SYDVKM. Trimming removed 2 bases from V and 5 bases from J, with 2 bases in between. The CDR3 DNA reads TGTGCCAGCAGTTTACGAGATACGCAGTATTTT. This translates into CASSLRDTQYF.

The count of this clone is one. V gene TRBV19 combines with J gene TRBJ1-3; possible D gene TRBD1, 6 bases. CDR3 length equals 13 residues. Germline-derived CDR1 and CDR2 are LNHDA and SQIVND (reference sequence). V was clipped by 8 bases and J by 4 bases, with 12 bases between them. The CDR3 spells CASAGALGNTIYF. For the CDR3, the DNA is TGTGCCAGTGCGGGGGCGTTAGGAAACACCATATATTTT.

The chain joins TRBV20-1 to TRBJ2-7; TRBD1 might be the D (6 bases). The CDR3 sequence is 11 residues long. The V gene lost 5 bases and the J gene lost 3 bases, with 8 bases spanning the gap. Germline CDR1 is DFQATT and CDR2 is SNEGSKA (reference sequence). The CDR3 sequence is CSAVRGYEQYF. The CDR3 DNA follows: TGCAGTGCTGTCAGGGGCTACGAGCAGTACTTC.

The chain is built from TRBV6-5 and TRBJ1-6, with a possible D match to TRBD1 (6 bases). The CDR3 runs 14 residues. Trimming took off 3 bases at V and 9 bases at J, with 12 bases between the two ends. Germline lookup yields CDR1 MNHEY and CDR2 SVGAGI. Here the CDR3 DNA reads TGTGCCAGCAGTTATGTACAGGGAACTTCACCCCTCCACTTT. Protein product: CASSYVQGTSPLHF.

The CDR3 DNA reads TGTGCCAGTACCACCGGGACAATGAACACTGAAGCTTTCTTT. Protein product: CASTTGTMNTEAFF. The chain combines TRBV19 with TRBJ1-1, with D maybe TRBD1 (6 bases). The length of the CDR3 is 14 residues. V shed 7 bases and J shed 0 bases, with 12 bases lying between them. CDR1 is LNHDA and CDR2 is SQIVND in the germline V gene (reference sequence).

The V call is TRBV6-6, the J call TRBJ1-1; D unclear. CDR1 and CDR2 from the germline V gene are MNHNY and SVGAGI (reference sequence). Trimming shortened V by 0 bases and J by 6 bases, and 11 bases separated the two germline ends. The CDR3 totals 14 residues. The CDR3 nucleotides read TGTGCCAGCAGTTACTCGAATGCCAGTCCTGAAGCTTTCTTT. This gives the protein CASSYSNASPEAFF.